This TCR beta chain was captured in a study of blood T cell repertoires in COVID-19. Across the study: PBMCs, B-cell-depleted T cells, or T cells provided the cDNA or gDNA that made up the material.

There are 12 residues in the CDR3. CDR1 is SGHNT, CDR2 YENEEA, per germline. V was shortened by 8 bases and J by 6 bases, with 11 bases between the two germline ends. Individuals aged about 18 to 89 years were recruited from about two dozen US areas. The repertoire was sequenced with immunoSEQ multiplex PCR; TCRdb's copy has only in-frame clones and lacks some. The table lists under 200,000 clones, over 65% of them singletons. The specimen sequenced was PBMCs or T cells enriched from blood (not recorded which). The rearrangement uses TRBV11-3 and TRBJ2-1; D gene unclear. The sequence came from a woman in her forties or fifties who had recovered from COVID-19. The CDR3 sequence is CASRGTGNEQFF. The CDR3 region has the DNA TGTGCCAGCCGAGGCACCGGCAATGAGCAGTTCTTC.